Described below is a single TCR beta chain sequence and its context. There is no known antigen for this receptor. No base-level quality is on record; no much larger clone is a single base apart. Enrolling through a virtual design, the prospective study's participants ranged in age from roughly 18 to 95 years and lived across 24 United States geographic areas. Cohort assignment in the prospective study relied on participant-reported clinical history from a screening survey and a study questionnaire. Recovered participants in ImmuneRACE Cohort 3 were defined by two consecutive negative NP/OP PCR tests, clearance by a healthcare professional, or resolution of symptoms. In the prospective study, whole blood, serum and a nasopharyngeal or oropharyngeal swab were collected from each participant by mobile phlebotomists. Participants in the prospective study had the option to provide additional blood draws and questionnaires over an approximately 2-month period. Blood samples from the prospective study were shipped frozen or at room temperature prior to DNA extraction.

This entry belongs to a study of blood T cell repertoires in COVID-19 (dated by TCRdb to 2018 to 2020). With regard to the full study: Samples from collaborators originated in the United States, Italy and Spain and spanned both the acute and convalescent phases of COVID-19. The prospective study material was composed of cDNA or gDNA derived from T cells, B-cell-depleted T cells, or PBMCs. Subjects who had been exposed to COVID-19, were actively infected with it, or had recovered from it provided the deeply sampled blood TCRbeta repertoires that made up the dataset. Where available, HLA class I and class II types were taken from metadata supplied by the sample provider and were not determined by assay-based typing. A freely available public database, intended as a resource for researchers studying the immune response to SARS-CoV-2, is where the repertoires were released. Sample metadata almost always included a de-identified subject ID, COVID-19 status, age in years and sex. Samples came from the ongoing ImmuneRACE study (first 160 participants) plus 1,254 subjects from 6 global collaborators. Results the study describes overall, beyond this receptor: The quantity of clinical and demographic metadata differed by source and by participant and was supplied without curation.

V sheds 3 bases and J sheds 2 bases, leaving 25 bases between their ends. The CDR3 runs 19 residues from the cysteine to the phenylalanine. The only DNA kept is the CDR3, 57 bases in frame from the first base. The germline V gene encodes CDR1 MNHEY and CDR2 SMNVEV (reference sequence). The immunoSEQ Assay, a bias-controlled multiplex PCR, was used to amplify TCRbeta CDR3 regions from genomic DNA. The original methods were these. The number of nucleated cells in each sample was estimated from the amplification of reference gene primers within the assay. To quantify the absolute abundance of each unique TCRbeta CDR3 rearrangement, sequence reads were collapsed and filtered. For each sample, productive Simpson clonality was calculated by taking the square root of Simpson's diversity index across productive rearrangements. TCRdb carries this immuneACCESS record with in-frame sequences only. Its versions omit some clonotypes, under half of them owing to an unresolved V gene in the studies checked, with the rest unexplained. That table gives V, J and clone size, and the DNA gave D and trimming. The sample table holds fewer than 300,000 clones, of which approximately 85% were seen once. The ten most abundant clones make up more than 3.5% of the sample.

Sequenced input: PBMCs or T cells enriched from blood (not recorded which). The receptor comes from a woman in her 30s who had recovered from COVID-19. The rearranged chain carries TRBV27 and TRBJ1-2; the D gene is possibly TRBD1, with 5 bases matching. The CDR3: CASSLARGTGPYWNYGYTF. The base sequence is TGTGCCAGCAGTTTGGCTCGGGGGACCGGGCCCTACTGGAACTATGGCTACACCTTC.